This passage covers 2 T cell receptor beta chains from one sample sequenced in a study of neoadjuvant nivolumab and ipilimumab in lung cancer. Method: immunoSEQ multiplex PCR; TCRdb's copy keeps in-frame clones and lacks some. The data show tens of thousands of clones, 90% seen once. This material consisted of peripheral blood, taken after neoadjuvant nivolumab, alone or with ipilimumab, at or shortly before surgery. These receptors were taken from an adult with non-small cell lung cancer.

The chain employs TRBV5-8 and TRBJ1-1, with a tentative D call TRBD1 (5 bases). The germline gives CDR1 SGHTS, CDR2 YDEGEE. CDR3 length: 13 residues. V was shortened by 2 bases and J by 1 base, with 6 bases between the two germline ends. This CDR3 reads CASSFGQNTEAFF. CDR3 DNA: TGTGCCAGCAGCTTCGGACAGAACACTGAAGCTTTCTTT.

This clone has just one count. J is TRBJ2-3 and V is TRBV7-2, with a possible D match to TRBD1 (5 bases). From germline, CDR1 is SGHTA and CDR2 FQGNSA. This CDR3 comprises 13 residues. Trimming removed 6 bases at V and 2 bases at J, with 9 bases between. The CDR3 region has the DNA TGTGCCAGCAGAAGGGGTGCCACAGATACGCAGTATTTT. Translated, it gives CASRRGATDTQYF.